What follows is one T cell receptor (beta chain) and its context. The CDR3 spans 14 residues. Trimming removed 2 bases at V and 4 bases at J, with 12 bases between. Germline CDR1 GTSNPN, CDR2 SVGIG (reference sequence). These data originate in a study of technical replicates of blood from several donors. The table came from immunoSEQ multiplex PCR; TCRdb's copy has only in-frame clones and leaves some out. The data contain tens of thousands of clones, about 93% of them seen just once; the ten biggest clones take up 0.2% to 0.3%. This chain uses TRBV30 with TRBJ1-5, with D unclear. The clonotype comes from a human donor in good health. The sample was T cells isolated from PBMCs. CDR3: CAWSQTSGNQPQHF. The CDR3 nucleotides read TGTGCCTGGAGTCAGACCTCGGGAAATCAGCCCCAGCATTTT.